The 21 T cell receptor beta chains listed next were all sequenced from one sample in a study of CD8+CD57+ T cells in acquired aplastic anemia. Previously, flow cytometry had revealed CD8+CD57+ cell expansion in the patients chosen for sequencing. The use of genomic DNA as template underpinned the TCR beta VDJ and CDR3 profiling. From the reads, TCRdb called clonotypes with MiXCR, one entry per CDR3 protein. This sample has about 200,000 distinct CDR3 sequences; around 49% occur once, and the top ten carry 15% to 20%. The source material was sorted CD4+, CD8+, or CD8+CD57+ T cells (not recorded which) from PBMCs. The receptor source for this set is a human donor with aplastic anemia.

The rearrangement joins TRBV6-1 to TRBJ2-6; D is undetermined. Trimming shortened V by 5 bases and J by 0 bases, and 8 bases separated the two germline ends. The CDR3 runs to 15 residues. Germline V gene lookup returns CDR1 MNHNS and CDR2 SASEGT. CDR3 sequence reads: CASSSTDSGANVLTF. Here the CDR3 DNA reads TGTGCCAGCAGTTCTACGGACTCTGGGGCCAACGTCCTGACTTTC.

The rearrangement uses TRBV2 and TRBJ1-1; TRBD1 aligns across 11 bases. This CDR3 has 14 amino acids. Germline lookup yields CDR1 SNHLY and CDR2 FYNNEI. J gave up 9 bases and V 4 bases, and 7 bases lay outside the gene matches. The CDR3 bases are TGTGCCAGCAGTGGGGACAGGGGGTCTCGGCAAGCTTTCTTT. Translated: CASSGDRGSRQAFF. Drawing the rest from reference TRBV2 and TRBJ1-1, the complete variable domain is EPEVTQTPSHQVTQMGQEVILRCVPISNHLYFYWYRQILGQKVEFLVSFYNNEISEKSEIFDDQFSVERPDGSNFTLKIRSTKLEDSAMYFCASSGDRGSRQAFFGQGTRLTVV.

This clonotype has ten or more counts. The chain is built from TRBV7-9 and TRBJ1-6; 7 nucleotides line up with TRBD1. The CDR3 has 14 residues. V lost 5 bases to trimming and J lost 9 bases; unmatched junction nucleotides: 7. The germline V gene has CDR1 SEHNR and CDR2 FQNEAQ (reference sequence). Written as DNA, the CDR3 is TGTGCCAGCAGCATAGGGGGCGGCCCTTCACCCCTCCACTTT. Translating it yields CASSIGGGPSPLHF.

This clonotype was counted once. V is TRBV4-1 and J is TRBJ2-4, with D possibly being TRBD1 or TRBD2 (5 bases each). V dropped 4 bases and J dropped 1 base, with 17 bases sitting between them. The germline CDR1 and CDR2 sequences are MGHRA and YSYEKL. There are 17 residues in the CDR3. CDR3 in amino acids: CASSPQRGEGAKNIQYF. DNA of the CDR3: TGCGCCAGCAGCCCCCAACGAGGGGAAGGGGCCAAAAACATTCAGTACTTC.

V usage is TRBV7-2 and J usage is TRBJ1-4, with TRBD1 matching 9 bases. The V gene end was trimmed by 5 bases and the J gene end by 4 bases; junction bases not matched to a gene: 5. The CDR3 spans 15 residues. Looked up from germline, CDR1 is SGHTA and CDR2 is FQGNSA. The CDR3 is CASSQSTGGNEKLFF. The CDR3 region has the DNA TGTGCCAGCAGCCAGTCGACAGGGGGTAATGAAAAACTGTTTTTT.

Regarding this clonotype: This clone may be a read error of a much larger clone one base away. The genes are TRBV20-1 and TRBJ1-1; D gene uncertain. The V gene's germline CDR1 is DFQATT and CDR2 SNEGSKA (reference sequence). V was shortened by 4 bases and J by 1 base, with 13 bases between the two germline ends. The CDR3 sequence is 14 residues long. CDR3 coding DNA: TGCAGTGCTATAGCGACTGTGAAGAACACTGAAGCTTTCTTT. It codes for CSAIATVKNTEAFF.

Regarding this clonotype: The junction does not match germline at one end; this may be a read error. The chain joins TRBV2 to TRBJ2-7, with D possibly being TRBD1 (5 bases). Germline V gene sequence: CDR1 SNHLY, CDR2 FYNNEI. The CDR3 has 14 residues. CDR3 nucleotides: TGTGCCAGCTCAAAAGGGGAAGGGTCCTCCGAGCAGTACTTC. Protein: CASSKGEGSSEQYF.

This clonotype was detected only once. This chain joins TRBV2 and TRBJ1-1; D ambiguous. V was trimmed by 8 bases and J by 2 bases, leaving 12 bases between them. Germline assignment: CDR1 SNHLY and CDR2 FYNNEI. CDR3 size: 13 residues. CDR3 loop: CASGPQHNTEAFF. The CDR3 DNA follows: TGTGCCAGCGGGCCTCAGCATAACACTGAAGCTTTCTTT.

This clonotype was observed many times. The chain recombines TRBV6-5 with TRBJ2-7, with 9 bases identical to TRBD1. This CDR3 region has 16 residues. Per the germline V gene, CDR1 is MNHEY and CDR2 is SVGAGI. V was pared by 2 bases and J by 6 bases, with 11 bases of the junction left unmatched. The CDR3 DNA reads TGTGCCAGCAGTTACGGGGGGGACAGGGTGCTTAGCGAGCAGTACTTC. It translates to CASSYGGDRVLSEQYF.

This clonotype came up many times. This chain joins TRBV6-6 and TRBJ1-1; weak D call: TRBD1 (5 bases). The V end was cut by 2 bases, the J end by 6 bases, with 13 bases between. The length of the CDR3 is 14 residues. Germline CDR1 reads MNHNY; CDR2 reads SVGAGI (reference sequence). The DNA of the CDR3 is TGTGCCAGCAGTTACCGAGGGGATGGATCTGAAGCTTTCTTT. Encoded protein: CASSYRGDGSEAFF.

The V and J genes are TRBV29-1 and TRBJ2-3, with 7 bases identical to TRBD1. The V gene's germline CDR1 is SQVTM and CDR2 ANQGSEA. The CDR3 extends over 12 amino acids. Trimming at V came to 3 bases and at J to 6 bases, leaving 3 bases not matched to a gene. The CDR3 DNA reads as TGCAGCGTTGAGACAGGGATCGATACGCAGTATTTT. Translation gives CSVETGIDTQYF.

CDR3 in amino acids: CASSQQGTGTQYF. The CDR3 coding sequence is TGTGCCAGCAGCCAACAGGGGACTGGGACCCAGTACTTC. The chain links TRBV7-6 to TRBJ2-5, with TRBD1 as a possible D gene (7 bases). The length of the CDR3 is 13 residues. CDR1 is SGHVS, CDR2 FNYEAQ, per germline. Trimming stripped 5 bases from V and 7 bases from J, with 14 bases between. The whole variable domain, filled in from reference TRBV7-6 and TRBJ2-5, reads GAGVSQSPRYKVTKRGQDVALRCDPISGHVSLYWYRQALGQGPEFLTYFNYEAQQDKSGLPNDRFSAERPEGSISTLTIQRTEQRDSAMYRCASSQQGTGTQYFGPGTRLLVL.

This clonotype was recorded at least ten times. The chain employs TRBV12-3 or TRBV12-4 and TRBJ1-3; D is perhaps TRBD1 (6 bases). This CDR3 region has 13 residues. V shed 6 bases and J shed 4 bases, with 10 bases lying between them. The CDR3 DNA follows: TGTGCCAGCAGCACGGACAGAGGAAACACCATATATTTT. It encodes CASSTDRGNTIYF.

This clonotype was seen ten or more times. The chain links TRBV7-9 to TRBJ1-6; TRBD1 aligns across 7 bases. CDR1 is SEHNR, CDR2 FQNEAQ, per germline (reference sequence). The length of the CDR3 is 15 residues. The V segment lost 5 bases and the J segment 7 bases; nucleotides outside the gene matches: 8. CDR3 sequence: CASSRGGQINSPLHF. The CDR3 region has the DNA TGTGCCAGCAGCCGGGGGGGACAGATAAATTCACCCCTCCACTTT.

This clonotype was seen ten or more times. This chain uses TRBV14 with TRBJ1-1; unclear D gene. This CDR3 contains 14 residues. V lost 1 base and J lost 3, with 9 bases in between. The V gene's germline CDR1 is SGHDN and CDR2 FVKESK. The CDR3 loop reads CASSQVGGYTEAFF. The DNA for the CDR3 is TGTGCCAGCAGCCAAGTTGGAGGGTACACTGAAGCTTTCTTT.

The CDR3 here is CASSRAGSSYEQYV. Written as DNA, the CDR3 is TGTGCCAGCAGTCGGGCAGGCAGCTCCTACGAGCAGTACGTC. The chain links TRBV6-6 to TRBJ2-7; D not resolved. With 5 bases removed from V and 0 bases from J, the gap between germline ends came to 11 bases. The germline gives CDR1 MNHNY, CDR2 SVGAGI (reference sequence). The CDR3 contains 14 residues.

This clonotype was observed many times. V is TRBV12-3 or TRBV12-4 and J is TRBJ2-1, with a weak D call TRBD2 (6 bases). CDR3 length equals 16 residues. Trimming removed 2 bases from V and 1 base from J, with 12 bases in between. For the CDR3, the DNA is TGTGCCAGCAGTTTAAGGCTCGGGGGTTCCTACAATGAGCAGTTCTTC. Translation: CASSLRLGGSYNEQFF.

The chain joins TRBV19 to TRBJ2-7; 7 bases agree with TRBD2. Trimming cost V 8 bases and J 2 bases; bases outside gene matches: 3. There are 12 residues in the CDR3. Germline CDR1 reads LNHDA; CDR2 reads SQIVND (reference sequence). The DNA of the CDR3 is TGTGCCAGTGGGGGGGGGGCCTACGAGCAGTACTTC. Protein sequence: CASGGGAYEQYF.

This clonotype was detected many times. The V call is TRBV7-3, the J call TRBJ1-4; D call uncertain. V shed 2 bases and J shed 0 bases, with 7 bases lying between them. Germline CDR1 and CDR2: SGHTA and FQGTGA. The CDR3 runs to 15 residues. CDR3 DNA sequence: TGTGCCAGCAGCTTACTAGCTGCAACTAATGAAAAACTGTTTTTT. It is translated as CASSLLAATNEKLFF.

This clonotype showed up many times. The gene calls are TRBV7-9 and TRBJ1-1; D remains ambiguous. The CDR3 has 15 amino acids. The germline V gene encodes CDR1 SEHNR and CDR2 FQNEAQ (reference sequence). Trimming shortened V by 3 bases and J by 4 bases, and 15 bases separated the two germline ends. This chain's CDR3 is CASSFAPAGFTEAFF. The CDR3 DNA sequence: TGTGCCAGCAGCTTCGCCCCAGCAGGCTTCACTGAAGCTTTCTTT.

The V and J genes are TRBV7-2 and TRBJ1-6; no clear D. Trimming took off 4 bases at V and 14 bases at J, with 3 bases between the two ends. This CDR3 contains 9 residues. Per the germline V gene, CDR1 is SGHTA and CDR2 is FQGNSA. This chain's CDR3 is CASSYTLHF. In DNA form, the CDR3 reads TGTGCCAGCAGCTACACCCTCCACTTT.